This is a list of T cell receptor beta chains from one sample in a study of beta chain features in type 1 diabetes. Profiled with immunoSEQ multiplex PCR; TCRdb holds only in-frame clones, not every one. The sample includes 500,000 to 850,000 clones, more than 13% seen only once; the top ten take roughly 0.04%. The sample was naive CD4+ T cells from blood. The receptors stem from a man aged 18 to 30 with type 1 diabetes. CDR3s include the opening cysteine and the closing phenylalanine or tryptophan. Each record gives: clone size, D gene, J gene, V gene, CDR3 length, CDR3 DNA, CDR3 protein. The D gene is left open where the match is weak. Clone size appears in some rows only: once, few, many, or a class for an expanded clone.

clone size: .; D gene: .; J gene: TRBJ1-5; V gene: TRBV6-6; CDR3 length: 13; CDR3 DNA: TGTGCCAGCAGTCCCCCGGGTGATCAGCCCCAGCATTTT; CDR3 protein: CASSPPGDQPQHF
clone size: few; D gene: .; J gene: TRBJ2-7; V gene: TRBV30; CDR3 length: 11; CDR3 DNA: TGTGCCCGGGGACATACCTACGAGCAGTACTTC; CDR3 protein: CARGHTYEQYF
clone size: few; D gene: .; J gene: TRBJ2-6; V gene: TRBV19; CDR3 length: 15; CDR3 DNA: TGTGCCAGTAGTATGAAGGGCTCTGGGGCCAACGTCCTGACTTTC; CDR3 protein: CASSMKGSGANVLTF
clone size: few; D gene: TRBD1; J gene: TRBJ1-1; V gene: TRBV5-1; CDR3 length: 14; CDR3 DNA: TGCGCCAGCAGCTTGGACACAGGGGGTACTGAAGCTTTCTTT; CDR3 protein: CASSLDTGGTEAFF
clone size: few; D gene: .; J gene: TRBJ2-3; V gene: TRBV29-1; CDR3 length: 13; CDR3 DNA: TGCAGCGTTCGAGGTAGTACCACAGATACGCAGTATTTT; CDR3 protein: CSVRGSTTDTQYF
clone size: few; D gene: .; J gene: TRBJ2-5; V gene: TRBV5-1; CDR3 length: 13; CDR3 DNA: TGCGCCAGCAGCTACGAGGGCCAGGAGACCCAGTACTTC; CDR3 protein: CASSYEGQETQYF
clone size: few; D gene: .; J gene: TRBJ2-2; V gene: TRBV15; CDR3 length: 17; CDR3 DNA: TGTGCCACCAGCAGAGATCTTACGGGTTCCCTGTCCGGGGAGCTGTTTTTT; CDR3 protein: CATSRDLTGSLSGELFF
clone size: .; D gene: .; J gene: TRBJ2-5; V gene: TRBV7-2; CDR3 length: 15; CDR3 DNA: TGTGCCAGCAGCTTAAGTCGTCGATCTGAAGAGACCCAGTACTTC; CDR3 protein: CASSLSRRSEETQYF
clone size: .; D gene: .; J gene: TRBJ1-3; V gene: TRBV19; CDR3 length: 14; CDR3 DNA: TGTGCCAGTAGTAAGGAGCAGTCTGGAAACACCATATATTTT; CDR3 protein: CASSKEQSGNTIYF
clone size: few; D gene: .; J gene: TRBJ2-7; V gene: TRBV28; CDR3 length: 16; CDR3 DNA: TGTGCCAGCAGTCCTTCGGGAGGGGGCCCCTCCTACGAGCAGTACTTC; CDR3 protein: CASSPSGGGPSYEQYF
clone size: .; D gene: TRBD2; J gene: TRBJ2-7; V gene: TRBV6-1; CDR3 length: 15; CDR3 DNA: TGTGCCAGCACCCCCGAAGGGACTAACCCTTACGAGCAGTACTTC; CDR3 protein: CASTPEGTNPYEQYF
clone size: .; D gene: .; J gene: TRBJ2-1; V gene: TRBV6-5; CDR3 length: 13; CDR3 DNA: TGTGCCAGCAGCGCCGGAGGACTGTATGAGCAGTTCTTC; CDR3 protein: CASSAGGLYEQFF
clone size: few; D gene: .; J gene: TRBJ2-6; V gene: TRBV2; CDR3 length: 14; CDR3 DNA: TGTGCCAGCAGTGGGACCGCCGGGGCCAACGTCCTGACTTTC; CDR3 protein: CASSGTAGANVLTF
clone size: few; D gene: .; J gene: TRBJ1-4; V gene: TRBV30; CDR3 length: 12; CDR3 DNA: TGTGCCTGGAATAGCATCGGGGAAAAACTGTTTTTT; CDR3 protein: CAWNSIGEKLFF
clone size: .; D gene: .; J gene: TRBJ2-7; V gene: TRBV7-6; CDR3 length: 15; CDR3 DNA: TGTGCCAGCAGCTTAGAACCGGGACAAGCCTACGAGCAGTACTTC; CDR3 protein: CASSLEPGQAYEQYF
clone size: few; D gene: .; J gene: TRBJ2-3; V gene: TRBV30; CDR3 length: 13; CDR3 DNA: TGTGCCACCGGGCCCGGTGGCGCAGATACGCAGTATTTT; CDR3 protein: CATGPGGADTQYF
clone size: few; D gene: TRBD2; J gene: TRBJ2-1; V gene: TRBV19; CDR3 length: 15; CDR3 DNA: TGTGCCAGTAGTGAGATAGCGGGGGGGCACAATGAGCAGTTCTTC; CDR3 protein: CASSEIAGGHNEQFF
clone size: .; D gene: .; J gene: TRBJ1-2; V gene: TRBV7-2; CDR3 length: 15; CDR3 DNA: TGTGCCAGCAGCTCCAACCGGGCCCGGGACTATGGCTACACCTTC; CDR3 protein: CASSSNRARDYGYTF
clone size: few; D gene: TRBD1; J gene: TRBJ2-7; V gene: TRBV18; CDR3 length: 14; CDR3 DNA: TGTGCCAGCTCACCTGGGACAGGGGCCTACGAGCAGTACTTC; CDR3 protein: CASSPGTGAYEQYF
clone size: few; D gene: TRBD2; J gene: TRBJ2-3; V gene: TRBV7-2; CDR3 length: 17; CDR3 DNA: TGTGCCAGCAGCTTAGATCGGGCTAGCGGGGTTGGAGATACGCAGTATTTT; CDR3 protein: CASSLDRASGVGDTQYF
clone size: .; D gene: .; J gene: TRBJ1-2; V gene: TRBV6-1; CDR3 length: 12; CDR3 DNA: TGTGCCAGCAGTGAACGTGATCGAGGGAACACCTTC; CDR3 protein: CASSERDRGNTF
clone size: .; D gene: .; J gene: TRBJ1-2; V gene: TRBV6-1; CDR3 length: 12; CDR3 DNA: TGTGCCAGCAGTGAGAGGAGCAGAGGCTACACCTTC; CDR3 protein: CASSERSRGYTF